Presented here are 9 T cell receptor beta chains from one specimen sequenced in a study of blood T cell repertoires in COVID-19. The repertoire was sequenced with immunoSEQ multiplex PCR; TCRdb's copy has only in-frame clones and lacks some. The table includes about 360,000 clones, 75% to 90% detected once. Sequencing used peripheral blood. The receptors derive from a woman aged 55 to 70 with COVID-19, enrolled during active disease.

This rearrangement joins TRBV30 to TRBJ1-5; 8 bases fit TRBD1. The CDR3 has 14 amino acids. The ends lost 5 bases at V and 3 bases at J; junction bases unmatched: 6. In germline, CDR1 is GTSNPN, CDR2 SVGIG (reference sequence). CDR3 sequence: CAWGGTGDNQPQHF. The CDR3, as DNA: TGTGCCTGGGGGGGGACAGGAGACAATCAGCCCCAGCATTTT.

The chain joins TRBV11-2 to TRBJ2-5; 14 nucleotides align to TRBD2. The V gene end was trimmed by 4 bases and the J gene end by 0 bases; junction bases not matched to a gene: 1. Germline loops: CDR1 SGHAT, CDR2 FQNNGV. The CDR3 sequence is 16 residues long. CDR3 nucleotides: TGTGCCAGCAGCTGGACTAGCGGGGGGTACCAAGAGACCCAGTACTTC. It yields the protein CASSWTSGGYQETQYF.

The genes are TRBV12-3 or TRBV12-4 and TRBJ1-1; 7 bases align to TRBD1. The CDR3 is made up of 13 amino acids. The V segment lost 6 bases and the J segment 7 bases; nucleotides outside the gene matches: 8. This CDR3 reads CASSQPGQNEAFF. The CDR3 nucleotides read TGTGCCAGCAGCCAGCCGGGACAGAATGAAGCTTTCTTT.

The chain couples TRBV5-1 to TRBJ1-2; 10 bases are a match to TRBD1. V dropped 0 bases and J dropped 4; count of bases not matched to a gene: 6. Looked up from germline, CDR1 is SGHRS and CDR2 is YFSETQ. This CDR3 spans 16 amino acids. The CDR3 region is CASSLAGQGEGYGYTF. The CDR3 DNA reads TGCGCCAGCAGCTTGGCCGGACAGGGGGAAGGCTATGGCTACACCTTC.

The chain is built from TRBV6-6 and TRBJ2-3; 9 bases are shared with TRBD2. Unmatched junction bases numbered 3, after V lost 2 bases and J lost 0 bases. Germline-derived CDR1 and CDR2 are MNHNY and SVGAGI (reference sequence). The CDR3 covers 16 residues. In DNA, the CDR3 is TGTGCCAGCAGTTACCCCGGGACTAGCAGCACAGATACGCAGTATTTT. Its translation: CASSYPGTSSTDTQYF.

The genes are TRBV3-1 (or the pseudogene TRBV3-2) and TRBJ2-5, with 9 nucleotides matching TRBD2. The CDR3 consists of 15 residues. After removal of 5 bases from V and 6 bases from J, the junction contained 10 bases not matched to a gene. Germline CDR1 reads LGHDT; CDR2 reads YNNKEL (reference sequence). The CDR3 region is CASSLSFGTSKTQYF. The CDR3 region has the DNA TGTGCCAGCAGCTTATCCTTCGGGACTAGCAAGACCCAGTACTTC.

Written as DNA, the CDR3 is TGTGCCAGCAGCTTGTGGGCAGCCAAGCAGTACTTC. Its protein is CASSLWAAKQYF. This chain connects TRBV5-6 to TRBJ2-7; no clear D. Per germline, CDR1 SGHDT and CDR2 YYEEEE. This CDR3 contains 12 residues. The V and J ends lost 1 base and 8 bases respectively, with 10 bases between them. The whole variable domain, filled in from reference TRBV5-6 and TRBJ2-7, reads DAGVTQSPTHLIKTRGQQVTLRCSPKSGHDTVSWYQQALGQGPQFIFQYYEEEERQRGNFPDRFSGHQFPNYSSELNVNALLLGDSALYLCASSLWAAKQYFGPGTRLTVT.

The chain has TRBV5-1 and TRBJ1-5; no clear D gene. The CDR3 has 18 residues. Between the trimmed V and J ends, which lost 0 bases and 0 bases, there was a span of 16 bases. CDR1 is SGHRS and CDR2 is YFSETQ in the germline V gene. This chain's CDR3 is CASSLGPTGAVSNQPQHF. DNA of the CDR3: TGCGCCAGCAGCTTGGGGCCCACCGGTGCGGTTAGCAATCAGCCCCAGCATTTT.

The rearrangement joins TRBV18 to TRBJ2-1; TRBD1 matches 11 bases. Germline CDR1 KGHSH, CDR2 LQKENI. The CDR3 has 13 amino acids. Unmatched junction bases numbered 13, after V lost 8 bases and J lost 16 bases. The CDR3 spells CASTMKLGQGEFF. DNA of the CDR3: TGTGCCAGCACGATGAAATTGGGACAGGGGGAATTCTTC.